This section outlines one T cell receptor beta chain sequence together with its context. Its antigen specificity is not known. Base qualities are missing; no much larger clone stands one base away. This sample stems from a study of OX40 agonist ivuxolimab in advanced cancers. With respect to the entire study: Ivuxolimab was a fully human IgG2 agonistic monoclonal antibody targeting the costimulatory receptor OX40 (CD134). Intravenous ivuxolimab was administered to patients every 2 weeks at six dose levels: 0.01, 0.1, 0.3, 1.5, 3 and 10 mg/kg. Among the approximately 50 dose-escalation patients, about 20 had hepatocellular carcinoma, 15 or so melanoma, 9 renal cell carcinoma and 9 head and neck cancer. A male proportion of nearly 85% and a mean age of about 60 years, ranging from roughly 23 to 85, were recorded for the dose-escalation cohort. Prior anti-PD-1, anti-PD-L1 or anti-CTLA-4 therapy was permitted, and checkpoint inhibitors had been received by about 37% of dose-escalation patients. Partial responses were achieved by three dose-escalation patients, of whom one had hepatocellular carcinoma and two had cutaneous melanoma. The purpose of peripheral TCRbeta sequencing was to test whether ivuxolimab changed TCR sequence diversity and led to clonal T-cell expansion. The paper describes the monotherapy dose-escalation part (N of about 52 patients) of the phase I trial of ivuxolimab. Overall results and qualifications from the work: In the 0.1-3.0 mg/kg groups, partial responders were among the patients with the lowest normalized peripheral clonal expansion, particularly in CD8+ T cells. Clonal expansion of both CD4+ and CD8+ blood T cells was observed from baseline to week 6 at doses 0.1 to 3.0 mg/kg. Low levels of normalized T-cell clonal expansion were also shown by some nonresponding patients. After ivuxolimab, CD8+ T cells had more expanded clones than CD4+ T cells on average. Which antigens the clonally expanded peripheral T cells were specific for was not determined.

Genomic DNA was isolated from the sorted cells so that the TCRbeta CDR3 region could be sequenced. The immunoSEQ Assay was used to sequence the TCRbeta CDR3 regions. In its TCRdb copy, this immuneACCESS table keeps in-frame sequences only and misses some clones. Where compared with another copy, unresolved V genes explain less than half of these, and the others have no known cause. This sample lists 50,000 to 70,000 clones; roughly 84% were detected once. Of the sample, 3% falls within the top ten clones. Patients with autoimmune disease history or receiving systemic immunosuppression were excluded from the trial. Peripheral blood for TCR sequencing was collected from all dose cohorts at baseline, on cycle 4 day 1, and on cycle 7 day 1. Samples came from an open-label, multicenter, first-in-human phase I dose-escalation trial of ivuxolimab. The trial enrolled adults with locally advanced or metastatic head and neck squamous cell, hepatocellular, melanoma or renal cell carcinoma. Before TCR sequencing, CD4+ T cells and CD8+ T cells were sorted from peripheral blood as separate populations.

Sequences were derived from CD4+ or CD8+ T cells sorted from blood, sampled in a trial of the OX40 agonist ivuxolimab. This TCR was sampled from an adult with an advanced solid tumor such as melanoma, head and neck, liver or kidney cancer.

The nucleotide sequence reads as follows: TGTGCCAGCAGCTTGGACGGAGACACTGGAAACACCATATATTTT. This gives the protein CASSLDGDTGNTIYF. The chain is made from TRBV5-5 and TRBJ1-3; a confident D gene designation cannot be given. V drops 0 bases and J drops 2 bases, leaving 9 bases in between. Based on the germline V gene (reference sequence), the CDR1 and CDR2 sequences are SGHKS and YYEKEE. There are 15 amino acids in the CDR3, from cysteine to phenylalanine inclusive. CDR3 DNA is the only sequence kept; it has 45 bases, read in frame from the first base.